This T cell receptor (beta chain) was sequenced during a study of cytomegalovirus exposure and HLA in healthy donors (TCRdb year 2017). A note on the overall study: In an earlier analysis of roughly 590 of the donors, around 300 Gb of sequence data and some 100 million unique TCR beta sequences from roughly 180 million T cells were reported. An early release covering roughly 600 HLA-typed donors comprised about 300 gigabases of sequencing data and tens of millions of unique TCR sequences. Among the 398 genotyped donors, about 85% belonged to the genetic ancestry cluster associated with self-reported Caucasian donors. The study aimed to test whether signatures of past pathogen exposure could be identified by cataloging public T cell receptors. Using immunosequencing, the study profiled T cell repertoires from around 680 subjects and related those repertoires to cytomegalovirus serostatus. Besides the first cohort of some 670 subjects, a separate validation cohort made up of roughly 120 different subjects was used. To predict cytomegalovirus infection status, the study combined high-throughput TCR immunosequencing, statistical association of individual TCRs with disease status, and machine learning. A later analysis re-examined previously published TCR beta repertoires from roughly 720 donors and added high-resolution HLA genotyping to investigate patterns of TCR occurrence. The later analysis used no new phenotypic data to find candidate immune exposures, relying instead on TCR beta sequences and their occurrence across donors. An earlier analysis of 450 to 750 of the donors used high-throughput TCR beta sequencing to judge whether each TCR beta V gene segment behaved as functional or pseudogenic. Alongside the repertoire data, information on donor age, sex, ethnicity and CMV serostatus was compiled. A later genetic analysis used genome-wide SNP genotypes for about three fifths of the 666 donors, treating that subset as a discovery cohort. All discovery cohort repertoires had been generated on a single sequencing platform. HLA typing included class I and class II loci at four-digit resolution. The number of donors typed differed by locus, with roughly 620-630 for A, B, C, DRB1 and DQB1, around 560 for DQA1, about 610 for DPA1, and roughly 450 for DPB1. Because of strong linkage in the cohort, roughly five DR-DQ haplotypes were treated as single units for association and clustering. On average, around 240,000 unique TCR beta nucleotide sequences were sequenced per donor among 350 to 400 genotyped donors of the cohort, with roughly 18% of those sequences being non-productive. Summary of the overall study and its limitations: Some IMGT-functional V segments, including TRBV6-2 and TRBV6-3, could not be distinguished by the 87-base-pair reads and were therefore excluded. A later analysis found that most CMV-associated TCR beta chains appeared HLA-restricted, with HLA associations seemingly driven largely by CMV exposure. Roughly uniform sequencing depth across donors was assumed in presence/absence analyses, although this assumption may not hold. Most TCR sequences were observed very rarely across donors, whereas some public TCRs were present in many individuals. The sequencing pipeline was judged likely to have produced a cluster of highly shared sequence variants as a technical artifact. In a later analysis, HLA-associated TCR beta chains were found to be more clonally expanded and to have lower generation probabilities than equally common non-associated chains. According to a later analysis, TCR association rates differed among HLA loci, with DRB1 alleles showing the most associated TCRs and HLA-C alleles showing the fewest. V-gene and J-gene trimming of TCR beta chains was associated with a missense DCLRE1C variant in a later genetic analysis, and the association was replicated in an independent cohort. A further reported finding was that TCR beta sequences accurately predicted the HLA-A and HLA-B alleles for most subjects in the first cohort. Because counts were too low, 15 to 20 rarely observed V segments, including chromosome 9 orphons, were excluded from the earlier analysis of around 640 of the donors. The study gave a list of about 160 TCR beta chains associated with cytomegalovirus. The cohort was sequenced for TCR beta chains only, and without alpha or paired-chain data the features that could be detected were limited. A few of the identified cytomegalovirus-associated TCR beta chains were confirmed in vitro to be specific for cytomegalovirus antigens. In a later genetic analysis, fewer N-insertions in productive TCRs were reported among donors in an Asian-associated ancestry cluster than the roughly 640-donor mean. An earlier analysis of around 500 of the donors showed that most TCR beta V segments appeared in productive rearrangements either about 90% or about 30% of the time, which broadly matched IMGT annotations. The authors suggested that the approach could potentially be extended to other disease states and immunological phenotypes. Linkage disequilibrium might explain the correlated functional status among segregating V segments, but an unknown experimental factor could not be ruled out. Strong co-occurrence of HLA alleles, especially DR and DQ, made assigning TCR associations to individual alleles difficult. Cytomegalovirus status was reported to be diagnosed by the classifier with high specificity and sensitivity in both the original and validation cohorts. Because HLA typing was unavailable for some donors at each locus, only the typed subset was used in association tests. The only immune exposure information available for the cohort was CMV serostatus. According to a later analysis, parvovirus B19, influenza, CMV and Epstein-Barr virus appeared linked to several top co-occurrence clusters. At a false discovery rate of 0.05, a later analysis linked 15,000 to 20,000 TCR beta sequences to specific HLA alleles.

Based on the germline V gene (reference sequence), the CDR1 and CDR2 sequences are LNHDA and SQIVND. Measured from the cysteine to the phenylalanine, the CDR3 is 15 residues long. Only CDR3 DNA is held: 45 bases, read in frame from base 1. V loses 1 base, J loses 1 base, and the germline ends lie 10 bases apart. The library relied on the immunoSEQ multiplex PCR assay. The multiplex PCR relied on a mix of 60 forward primers for TCR Vbeta segments and 13 reverse primers for TCR Jbeta segments. Amplification of the CDR3 region of rearranged TCR beta genes was performed with a multiplex PCR assay on genomic DNA. The Illumina HiSeq System was used to sequence the amplified TCR beta libraries as 87-base-pair reads. From the authors' description of their analysis: In a later analysis, some 80 million unique TCR beta chains were counted across the 650 to 700 repertoires, and about 10 million of these chains were shared by at least two donors. Raw reads were error-corrected and collapsed into unique sequences with a nearest-neighbor algorithm that merged closely related sequences to remove PCR and sequencing errors. Alignment of CDR3 sequences to IMGT reference sequences was used to assign V, D and J gene segments. For a sequence to be retained, a match of at least six nucleotides to both a V gene segment and a J gene segment was required. Rearrangements were called productive when the CDR3 lacked stop codons and stayed in frame with V and J; all others were non-productive. CDR3 was defined by IMGT convention, running from the second conserved V-encoded cysteine to the conserved J-encoded phenylalanine. Sequences without an unambiguous match to a single V gene segment were excluded from the earlier analysis of 450 to 750 of the donors. An earlier analysis of 587 of the donors called V segments functional above 56.7% productive rearrangements and segregating when the between-donor standard deviation exceeded 5%. A statistical classification framework was built for diagnosing cytomegalovirus status from the catalog of TCR beta chain sequences. In a later analysis, V and J genes were assigned by comparing TCR nucleotide sequences against IMGT/GENE-DB human TR gene sequences. A later analysis assigned CDR3 sequences and most-parsimonious VDJ recombination scenarios with the TCRdist pipeline. In a later analysis, each TCR beta chain was defined by its CDR3 amino acid sequence together with its V-gene family, and reads lacking a unique V-gene family were excluded. To address suspected cross-contamination and a sequencing artifact, a later analysis removed 550 to 750 highly shared, low-generation-probability nucleotide sequences. A later analysis calculated a clonal expansion index for each public chain from normalized within-repertoire ranks of inferred template counts. In a later analysis, generation probabilities were computed with a VDJ recombination model fitted to out-of-frame rearrangements, and the resulting probabilities were checked against IGoR. In a later analysis, hypergeometric tests were used to score TCR-TCR, TCR-HLA and TCR-CMV co-occurrence, with a repertoire-size bias correction applied to TCR pairs. False discovery rates were estimated in a later analysis by permuting HLA or CMV assignments 20 times. In a later analysis, co-occurring TCRs were grouped using DBSCAN, with TCRdist sequence similarity added in when clustering inside HLA-allele-positive subsets. Repertoires with fewer than 30,000 or more than 120,000 public chains were left out of co-occurrence clustering, as were a few repertoires with anomalous nucleotide sharing. Imported from immuneACCESS, the table was reduced by TCRdb to in-frame sequences with V and J called. These copies leave out some clones; in studies compared against another copy, an unresolved V gene accounts for under half, and the cause of the remainder is not known. For V, J and clone size, that table is used; D and trimming come from the DNA. The sample yields fewer than 200,000 clones; around 76% were counted once. Approximately 7.1% of the sample goes to the ten largest clones.

The cohort comprised some 700 healthy bone marrow donors. Cohort members were all nominally healthy when sampled, although unrecorded immune exposures were likely present. The donor was CMV seropositive and belonged to the group of about 290 seropositive cohort members. Every donor gave a peripheral blood sample, and the peripheral blood mononuclear cells from that sample were used for TCR beta sequencing. The Qiagen DNeasy Blood Extraction Kit was used to extract genomic DNA from the blood cell samples. This clone was seen a handful of times. Its antigen remains unidentified. No much larger clone is present one base from it, and per-base qualities are unavailable.

The TCR comes from a man aged 40-50 years in good health and CMV-seropositive. Sequencing was performed on PBMCs. The rearrangement combines TRBV19 with TRBJ1-1; the D gene identity is not certain. Here the CDR3 is given as CASSIVGAENTEAFF. The DNA sequence is given as TGTGCCAGTAGTATAGTGGGCGCCGAGAACACTGAAGCTTTCTTT.